A selection of T cell receptor beta chains follows, all from one sample in a study of control samples from healthy donors and cancer patients. Data came from immunoSEQ multiplex PCR; TCRdb stores just in-frame clones and leaves some out. The sample includes around 130,000 clones, 85% to 95% of them seen just once. The sample comprised PBMCs. These receptors originate from a man aged 50 or older with head and neck cancer. CDR3s include the opening cysteine and the closing phenylalanine or tryptophan. D genes are given only for firm matches.

V: TRBV28; J: TRBJ2-5; D: TRBD2; CDR3: CASTTRGTRGETQYF; DNA: TGTGCCAGCACCACTCGGGGGACTAGGGGAGAGACCCAGTACTTC
V: TRBV6-5; J: TRBJ2-7; D: TRBD1; CDR3: CASSYSTSTGEKQYF; DNA: TGTGCCAGCAGTTACTCAACGTCAACAGGGGAGAAGCAGTACTTC
V: TRBV2; J: TRBJ2-1; D: TRBD1; CDR3: CASSAGQGPYNEQFF; DNA: TGTGCCAGCAGTGCGGGACAGGGACCCTACAATGAGCAGTTCTTC
V: TRBV4-1; J: TRBJ2-7; D: TRBD1; CDR3: CASSLDRAYEQYF; DNA: TGCGCCAGTTCCCTAGACAGGGCCTACGAGCAGTACTTC
V: TRBV19; J: TRBJ1-1; D: .; CDR3: CASSIQTRDEAFF; DNA: TGTGCCAGTAGTATACAGACAAGGGACGAAGCTTTCTTT
V: TRBV7-3; J: TRBJ2-3; D: .; CDR3: CASSPPWGVTQYF; DNA: TGTGCCAGCAGCCCGCCATGGGGGGTTACGCAGTATTTT
V: TRBV7-8; J: TRBJ2-1; D: .; CDR3: CASSLIGQEPYNEQFF; DNA: TGTGCCAGCAGCTTAATCGGTCAGGAGCCCTACAATGAGCAGTTCTTC
V: TRBV7-2; J: TRBJ2-2; D: .; CDR3: CASSLAKRTGELFF; DNA: TGTGCCAGCAGCTTAGCGAAGCGCACCGGGGAGCTGTTTTTT
V: TRBV9; J: TRBJ1-1; D: TRBD1; CDR3: CASSPGQGGMNTEAFF; DNA: TGTGCCAGCAGCCCCGGACAGGGGGGCATGAACACTGAAGCTTTCTTT
V: TRBV6-5; J: TRBJ1-6; D: .; CDR3: CASRGRGASPLHF; DNA: TGTGCCAGCAGAGGGAGGGGGGCATCACCCCTCCACTTT